The subject of this entry is one T cell receptor beta chain. The antigen is unknown. With 6 bases clipped from V and 0 bases from J, the junction kept 2 bases outside the gene matches. CDR1 is ENHRY, CDR2 SYGVKD, per germline. This CDR3 contains 15 residues. This entry belongs to a study of post-analysis software for immune sequencing data. On the study more broadly: Some patients lacked subtype; others had relapsing-remitting, secondary progressive or progressive-relapsing disease. Broader study findings: Among 5 or 6 TRBV segments more frequent in patients than controls were TRBV5-6, TRBV5-1 and TRBV20-1. Those with multiple sclerosis, the patient group, showed significantly lower normalized Chao1 diversity than controls. Samples made in the same batch grouped tightly together by F measure.

Prepared libraries of TCR beta cDNA carried unique molecular identifiers. A population of about 1 to 11 million T cells gave rise to roughly 500,000 cDNA molecules. TCRdb re-analysed the PCR reads in MiXCR, keeping a single row per CDR3 protein. The sample yields hundreds of thousands of distinct CDR3 sequences, roughly 47% seen once. The V gene is TRBV10-3, the J gene TRBJ2-2, with 9 bases aligning to TRBD1. The specimen sequenced was blood. The receptor's source is a girl aged 10 to 17 with multiple sclerosis. The CDR3 loop reads CAISGTGSNTGELFF. In DNA, the CDR3 is TGTGCCATCAGCGGGACAGGGTCGAACACCGGGGAGCTGTTTTTT.